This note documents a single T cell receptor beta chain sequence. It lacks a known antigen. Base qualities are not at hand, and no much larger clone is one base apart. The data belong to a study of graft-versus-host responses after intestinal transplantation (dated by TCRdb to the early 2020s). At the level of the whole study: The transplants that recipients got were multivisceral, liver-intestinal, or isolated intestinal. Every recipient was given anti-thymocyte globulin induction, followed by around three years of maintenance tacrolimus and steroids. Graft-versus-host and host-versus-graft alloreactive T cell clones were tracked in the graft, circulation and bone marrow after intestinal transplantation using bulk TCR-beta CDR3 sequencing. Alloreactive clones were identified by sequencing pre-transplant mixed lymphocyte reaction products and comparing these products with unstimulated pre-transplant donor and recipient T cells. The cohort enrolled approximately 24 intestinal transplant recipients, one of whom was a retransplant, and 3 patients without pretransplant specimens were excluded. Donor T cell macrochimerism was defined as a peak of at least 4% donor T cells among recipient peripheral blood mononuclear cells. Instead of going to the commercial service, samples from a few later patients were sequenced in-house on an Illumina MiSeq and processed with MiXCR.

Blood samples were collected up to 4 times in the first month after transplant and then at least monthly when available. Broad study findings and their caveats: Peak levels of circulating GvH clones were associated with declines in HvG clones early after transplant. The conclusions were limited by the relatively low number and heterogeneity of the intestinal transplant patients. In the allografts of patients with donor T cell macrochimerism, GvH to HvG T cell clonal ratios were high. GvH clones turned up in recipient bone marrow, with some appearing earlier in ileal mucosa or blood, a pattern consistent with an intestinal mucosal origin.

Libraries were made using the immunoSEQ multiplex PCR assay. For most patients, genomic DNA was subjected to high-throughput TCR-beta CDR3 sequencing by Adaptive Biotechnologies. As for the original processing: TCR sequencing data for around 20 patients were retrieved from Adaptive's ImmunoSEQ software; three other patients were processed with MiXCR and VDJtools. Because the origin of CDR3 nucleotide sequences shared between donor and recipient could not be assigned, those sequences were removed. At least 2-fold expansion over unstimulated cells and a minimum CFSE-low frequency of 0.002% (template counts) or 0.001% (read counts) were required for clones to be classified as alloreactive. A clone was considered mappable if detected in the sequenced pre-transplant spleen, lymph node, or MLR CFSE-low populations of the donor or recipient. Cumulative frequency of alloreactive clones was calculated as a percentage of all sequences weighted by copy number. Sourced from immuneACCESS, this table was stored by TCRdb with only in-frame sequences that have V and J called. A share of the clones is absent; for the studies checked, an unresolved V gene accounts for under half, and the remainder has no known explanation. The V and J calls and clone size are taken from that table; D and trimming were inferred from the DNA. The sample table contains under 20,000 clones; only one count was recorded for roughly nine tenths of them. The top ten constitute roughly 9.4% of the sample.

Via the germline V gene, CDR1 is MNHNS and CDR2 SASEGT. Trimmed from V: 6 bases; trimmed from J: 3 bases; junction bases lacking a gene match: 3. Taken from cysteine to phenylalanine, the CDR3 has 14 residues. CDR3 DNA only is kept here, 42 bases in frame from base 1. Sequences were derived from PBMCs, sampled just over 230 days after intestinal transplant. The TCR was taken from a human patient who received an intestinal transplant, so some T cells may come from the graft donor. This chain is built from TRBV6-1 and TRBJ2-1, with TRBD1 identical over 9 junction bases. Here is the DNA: TGTGCCAGCAGCCCGGACAGGGGCTACAATGAGCAGTTCTTC. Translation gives CASSPDRGYNEQFF.